The clone carrying this T cell receptor beta chain showed up many times. What it binds is not known. Purity exceeded 98% in all sorted populations. TCRB transcripts that were expressed got sequenced, as all of the isolated RNA had been reverse transcribed. This table comes from immunoSEQ multiplex PCR, and its TCRdb copy is limited to in-frame clones, with some not included. The sample holds roughly 300,000 clones, roughly 9% seen once. The data were taken from a study of beta chain features in type 1 diabetes. Study-wide background: All of the samples together had approximately 99 million sorted cells examined.

General study results and limits: For Type 1 diabetes patients, all four CD4+ subsets carried TCRB CDR3s that were moderately but significantly shorter. Reduced insertions and increased deletions marked VDJ junctions in type 1 diabetes patients.

Per the germline V gene, CDR1 is ENHRY and CDR2 is SYGVKD. This CDR3 spans 14 amino acids. Trimming cost V 10 bases and J 1 base; bases outside gene matches: 7. Material: central memory CD4+ T cells from blood. This clonotype originated in a man aged 25 to 45 with type 1 diabetes. The J gene is TRBJ2-1, the V gene TRBV10-3, with 7 positions matching TRBD2. Here the CDR3 reads CATTPGGSYNEQFF. For the CDR3, the DNA is TGTGCCACAACCCCGGGGGGTTCCTACAATGAGCAGTTCTTC.